The 15 T cell receptor beta chains below all came from one sample that was sequenced in a study of glioma-infiltrating T cells. Using RNA template, CDR3s of TCR alpha and beta were amplified with iRepertoire arm-PCR. MiXCR, run by TCRdb on the multiplex PCR reads, gives a single entry per CDR3 protein. Of 16,000 or so distinct CDR3 sequences listed, 58% were seen once; the top ten hold 42%. Specimen: glioma tissue, nonneoplastic brain tissue, or PBMCs (not recorded which). Source of these receptors: a human donor with low-grade glioma or glioblastoma, undergoing nonglioma brain surgery, or in good health (not recorded which).

This clonotype was counted at least ten times. This chain joins TRBV20-1 and TRBJ2-3; 9 positions agree with TRBD2. J was trimmed by 1 base and V by 6 bases; bases with no gene match: 8. The length of the CDR3 is 15 residues. Germline V gene data show CDR1 as DFQATT and CDR2 as SNEGSKA (reference sequence). Here the CDR3 reads CSAADSGRGTDTQYF. CDR3 DNA sequence: TGCAGTGCGGCAGATAGCGGGAGAGGCACAGATACGCAGTATTTT.

The sample holds a few counts of this clonotype. The genes are TRBV6-1 and TRBJ1-1; D gene ambiguous. Trimming took 6 bases from V and 2 from J, leaving 13 bases between them. The CDR3 spans 14 residues. Germline V gene sequence: CDR1 MNHNS, CDR2 SASEGT. CDR3 sequence reads: CASRPWPTNTEAFF. The CDR3 nucleotides are TGTGCCAGCAGACCATGGCCCACAAACACTGAAGCTTTCTTT.

By sample share, this clonotype is medium-sized. The chain links TRBV7-2 to TRBJ1-2, with TRBD1 identical over 9 bases. CDR3 length: 13 amino acids. V was pared by 3 bases and J by 5 bases, with 1 base of the junction left unmatched. Germline values: CDR1 SGHTA, CDR2 FQGNSA. The CDR3 loop is CASSFGTGYGYTF. In DNA form, the CDR3 reads TGTGCCAGCAGCTTCGGGACAGGGTATGGCTACACCTTC.

The CDR3 spells CSLRVGYEQYF. CDR3 sequence (DNA): TGCAGCCTGAGGGTGGGATACGAGCAGTACTTC. The chain is built from TRBV29-1 and TRBJ2-7; TRBD2 might be the D (5 bases). CDR3 length: 11 residues. The V gene's germline CDR1 is SQVTM and CDR2 ANQGSEA. V was cut by 8 bases and J by 4 bases, with 12 bases left in between.

This clonotype turned up a few times. A much larger clone lies one base from this, so it may be a read error. The chain uses TRBV27 and TRBJ2-2; 8 bases match TRBD2. Per germline, CDR1 MNHEY and CDR2 SMNVEV (reference sequence). The length of the CDR3 is 15 residues. CDR3: CASSFGTRGTVELFF. CDR3 DNA sequence: TGTGCCAGCAGCTTCGGGACTAGAGGCACCGTGGAGCTGTTTTTT.

About this clonotype itself: This may be a read error: a much more frequent sequence differs by one nucleotide. The chain recombines TRBV5-1 with TRBJ2-3; perhaps TRBD1 as D (5 bases). Near its end, the DNA agrees better with TRBJ1-5, so the J call may be wrong. The CDR3 contains 15 residues. CDR1 SGHRS and CDR2 YFSETQ come from the germline V gene. For the CDR3, the DNA is TGCGCCAGCAGCTTGTTGGGGGAATCCACAGATACGCAGCATTTT. Residues: CASSLLGESTDTQHF.

J is TRBJ2-3 and V is TRBV15, with 11 positions matching TRBD2. The CDR3 covers 17 residues. Germline V lookup: CDR1 LNHNV, CDR2 YYDKDF (reference sequence). V trimming: 3 bases; J trimming: 3 bases; junction bases outside the gene matches: 8. CDR3 sequence (DNA): TGTGCCACCAGCAGTCGACTAGCGGGATGGAAAACAGATACGCAGTATTTT. It codes for CATSSRLAGWKTDTQYF.

The sample holds a few counts of this clonotype. The chain links TRBV27 to TRBJ1-2; 8 bases fit TRBD1. The CDR3 spans 15 residues. The germline V gene encodes CDR1 MNHEY and CDR2 SMNVEV (reference sequence). With 4 bases clipped from V and 0 bases from J, the junction kept 4 bases outside the gene matches. In nucleotides, the CDR3 is TGTGCCAGCAGTTCTTTACAGGGGGCTAACTATGGCTACACCTTC. Translated, it gives CASSSLQGANYGYTF.

This clonotype was seen a handful of times. In DNA form, the CDR3 reads TGTGCCAGCAGCCCCCGAGGGACCTACAATGAGCAGTTCTTC. It specifies CASSPRGTYNEQFF. The chain joins TRBV7-9 to TRBJ2-1; TRBD2 might be the D (5 bases). CDR3 size: 14 residues. The ends were cut back, 5 bases at V and 2 bases at J, with 10 bases in the middle. Germline CDR1 SEHNR, CDR2 FQNEAQ (reference sequence).

The chain uses TRBV20-1 and TRBJ2-1; D not certain. The V gene's germline CDR1 is DFQATT and CDR2 SNEGSKA (reference sequence). The CDR3 totals 13 residues. V was pared by 6 bases and J by 2 bases, with 11 bases between. The CDR3 bases are TGCAGTGCCCGAGATATCCCCTACAATGAGCAGTTCTTC. This encodes CSARDIPYNEQFF.

This clonotype showed up just once. The chain has TRBV20-1 and TRBJ2-3; D gene uncertain. The CDR3 loop spans 14 amino acids. Trimming stripped 0 bases from V and 3 bases from J, with 10 bases between. In germline, CDR1 is DFQATT, CDR2 SNEGSKA (reference sequence). The CDR3 DNA sequence: TGCAGTGCTAGAGATATCCTCGTGACAGATACGCAGTATTTT. It encodes CSARDILVTDTQYF.

This chain's CDR3 is CASSTRQGRTDTQYF. The CDR3 nucleotides read TGTGCCAGCAGCACTCGACAGGGGCGCACAGATACGCAGTATTTT. V usage is TRBV14 and J usage is TRBJ2-3; the match to TRBD1 covers 8 bases. Germline values: CDR1 SGHDN, CDR2 FVKESK. This CDR3 has 15 residues. With V trimmed by 5 bases and J by 1 base, 5 bases remained unmatched.

Comment on this clonotype: One base away lies a much larger clone, so this may be a sequencing read error. The chain recombines TRBV24-1 with TRBJ1-5; unclear D gene. This CDR3 spans 15 amino acids. V lost 4 bases and J 0 bases, leaving 9 bases between the germline ends. Germline CDR1 KGHDR, CDR2 SFDVKD. The DNA of the CDR3 is TGTGCCACCAGTGAGTCCGGAACTAGCAATCAGCCCCAGCATTTT. It codes for CATSESGTSNQPQHF.

CDR3 sequence reads: CAGSRGEDTEAFF. CDR3 DNA sequence: TGTGCCGGATCCAGGGGAGAGGACACTGAAGCTTTCTTT. This chain uses TRBV6-2 or TRBV6-3 with TRBJ1-1, with a weak D call TRBD1 (6 bases). The CDR3 extends over 13 amino acids. Trimming cost V 11 bases and J 3 bases, with 16 bases left between them. CDR1 MNHEY and CDR2 SVGEGT come from the germline V gene.

The sample holds a few counts of this clonotype. CDR3 sequence: CSARDPAGAGYTF. Here the CDR3 DNA reads TGCAGTGCTAGAGATCCGGCGGGGGCAGGCTACACCTTC. The chain carries TRBV20-1 and TRBJ1-2, with D perhaps TRBD1 (6 bases). The CDR3 covers 13 residues. The V gene's germline CDR1 is DFQATT and CDR2 SNEGSKA (reference sequence). Trimming left V 0 bases short and J 8 bases short, with 13 bases between.